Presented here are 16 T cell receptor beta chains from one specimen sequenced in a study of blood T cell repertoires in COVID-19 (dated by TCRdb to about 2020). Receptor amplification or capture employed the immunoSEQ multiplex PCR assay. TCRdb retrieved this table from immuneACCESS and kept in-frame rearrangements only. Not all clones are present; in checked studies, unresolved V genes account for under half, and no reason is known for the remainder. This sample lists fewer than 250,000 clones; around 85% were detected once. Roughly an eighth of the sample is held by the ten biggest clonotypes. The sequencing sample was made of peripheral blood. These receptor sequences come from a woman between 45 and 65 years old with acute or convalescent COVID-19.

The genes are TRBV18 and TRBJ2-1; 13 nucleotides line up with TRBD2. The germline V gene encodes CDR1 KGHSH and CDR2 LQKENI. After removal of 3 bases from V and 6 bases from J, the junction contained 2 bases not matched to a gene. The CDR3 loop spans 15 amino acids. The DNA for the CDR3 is TGTGCCAGCTCACCCAGACTAGCGGGGGGCAATGAGCAGTTCTTC. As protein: CASSPRLAGGNEQFF.

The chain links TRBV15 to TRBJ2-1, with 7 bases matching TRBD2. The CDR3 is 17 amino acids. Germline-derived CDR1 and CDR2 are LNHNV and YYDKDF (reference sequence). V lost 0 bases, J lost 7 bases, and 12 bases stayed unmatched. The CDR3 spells CATSRDLGGSPLNEQFF. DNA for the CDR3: TGTGCCACCAGCAGAGATCTCGGGGGGAGCCCCCTGAATGAGCAGTTCTTC. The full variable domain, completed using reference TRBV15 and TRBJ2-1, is DAMVIQNPRYQVTQFGKPVTLSCSQTLNHNVMYWYQQKSSQAPKLLFHYYDKDFNNEADTPDNFQSRRPNTSFCFLDIRSPGLGDTAMYLCATSRDLGGSPLNEQFFGPGTRLTVL.

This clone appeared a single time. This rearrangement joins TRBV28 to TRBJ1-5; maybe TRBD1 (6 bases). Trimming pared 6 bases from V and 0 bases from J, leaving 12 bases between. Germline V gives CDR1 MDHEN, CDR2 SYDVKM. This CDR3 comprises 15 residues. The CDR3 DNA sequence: TGTGCCAGCAGCCGGACAGTGAATAGCAATCAGCCCCAGCATTTT. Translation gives CASSRTVNSNQPQHF. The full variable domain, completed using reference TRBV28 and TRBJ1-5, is DVKVTQSSRYLVKRTGEKVFLECVQDMDHENMFWYRQDPGLGLRLIYFSYDVKMKEKGDIPEGYSVSREKKERFSLILESASTNQTSMYLCASSRTVNSNQPQHFGDGTRLSIL.

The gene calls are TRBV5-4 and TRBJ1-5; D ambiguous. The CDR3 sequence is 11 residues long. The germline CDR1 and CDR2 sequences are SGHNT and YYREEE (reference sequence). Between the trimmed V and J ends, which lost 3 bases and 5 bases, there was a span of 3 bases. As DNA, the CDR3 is TGTGCCAGCAGCTCTTATCAGCCCCAGCATTTT. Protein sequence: CASSSYQPQHF.

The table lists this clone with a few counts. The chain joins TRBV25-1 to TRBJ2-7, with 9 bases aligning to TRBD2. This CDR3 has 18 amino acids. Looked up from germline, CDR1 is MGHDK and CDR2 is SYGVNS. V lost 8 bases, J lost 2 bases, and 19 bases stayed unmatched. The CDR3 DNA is TGTGCCAGCTCCTCGGAAGCGGGAGGACAATACAAAGCCTACGAGCAGTACTTC. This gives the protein CASSSEAGGQYKAYEQYF.

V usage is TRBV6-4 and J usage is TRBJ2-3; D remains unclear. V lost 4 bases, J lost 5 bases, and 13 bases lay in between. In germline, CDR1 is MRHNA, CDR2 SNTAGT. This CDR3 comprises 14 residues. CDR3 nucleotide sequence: TGTGCCAGCAGTGCCCAGAATAATGGAGATACGCAGTATTTT. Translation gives CASSAQNNGDTQYF.

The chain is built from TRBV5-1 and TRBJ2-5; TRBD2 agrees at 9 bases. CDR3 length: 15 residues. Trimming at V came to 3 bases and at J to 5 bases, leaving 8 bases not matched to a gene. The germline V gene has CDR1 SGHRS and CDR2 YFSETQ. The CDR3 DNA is TGCGCCAGCAGCTCCCGCGGGGGGGGCGGCGAGACCCAGTACTTC. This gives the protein CASSSRGGGGETQYF.

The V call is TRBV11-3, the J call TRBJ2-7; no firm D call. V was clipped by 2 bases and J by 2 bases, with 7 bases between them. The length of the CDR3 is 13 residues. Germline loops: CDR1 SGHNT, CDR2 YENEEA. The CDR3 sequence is CASSLSPAYEQYF. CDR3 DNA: TGTGCCAGCAGCTTATCCCCGGCCTACGAGCAGTACTTC.

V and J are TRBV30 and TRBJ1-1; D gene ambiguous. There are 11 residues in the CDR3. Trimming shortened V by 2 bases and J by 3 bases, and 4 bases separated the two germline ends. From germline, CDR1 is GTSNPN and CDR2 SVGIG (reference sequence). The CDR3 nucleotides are TGTGCCTGGAGTCCCTACACTGAAGCTTTCTTT. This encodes CAWSPYTEAFF. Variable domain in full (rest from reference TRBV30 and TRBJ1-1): SQTIHQWPATLVQPVGSPLSLECTVEGTSNPNLYWYRQAAGRGLQLLFYSVGIGQISSEVPQNLSASRPQDRQFILSSKKLLLSDSGFYLCAWSPYTEAFFGQGTRLTVV.

The CDR3 DNA follows: TGTGCCAGCAGTTTAAGCAGCAATCAGCCCCAGCATTTT. It yields the protein CASSLSSNQPQHF. V gene TRBV27 combines with J gene TRBJ1-5; no clear D. V lost 2 bases and J 1 base, leaving 3 bases between the germline ends. From germline, CDR1 is MNHEY and CDR2 SMNVEV (reference sequence). The CDR3 is 13 residues long.

This chain's CDR3 is CASSHSHAWSSYEQYF. Here the CDR3 DNA reads TGTGCCAGCAGCCACAGTCACGCCTGGAGCTCCTACGAGCAGTACTTC. This chain uses TRBV16 with TRBJ2-7; D is unclear. V lost 3 bases and J lost 0, with 15 bases in between. Germline V gene lookup returns CDR1 KGHSY and CDR2 FQNENV. CDR3 length equals 16 residues.

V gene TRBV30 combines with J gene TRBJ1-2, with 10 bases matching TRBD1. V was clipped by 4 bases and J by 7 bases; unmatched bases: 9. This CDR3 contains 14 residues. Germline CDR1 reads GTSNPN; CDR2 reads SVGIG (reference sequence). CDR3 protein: CAWNPGQGTTGYTF. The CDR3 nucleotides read TGTGCCTGGAACCCGGGACAGGGGACTACTGGCTACACCTTC.

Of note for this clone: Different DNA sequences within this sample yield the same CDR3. Here the CDR3 reads CASSLSGNSNQPQHF. As DNA, the CDR3 is TGTGCCAGCAGCTTATCGGGGAATAGCAATCAGCCCCAGCATTTT. The chain is built from TRBV7-9 and TRBJ1-5; D remains unclear. This CDR3 has 15 amino acids. Germline V lookup: CDR1 SEHNR, CDR2 FQNEAQ (reference sequence). V lost 2 bases, J lost 0 bases, and 8 bases lay in between.

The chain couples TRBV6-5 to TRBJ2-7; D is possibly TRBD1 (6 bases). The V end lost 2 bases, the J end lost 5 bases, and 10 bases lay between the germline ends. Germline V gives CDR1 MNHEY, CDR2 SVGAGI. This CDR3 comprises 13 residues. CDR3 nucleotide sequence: TGTGCCAGCAGTTACACCAACAGGGACGAGCAGTACTTC. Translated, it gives CASSYTNRDEQYF.

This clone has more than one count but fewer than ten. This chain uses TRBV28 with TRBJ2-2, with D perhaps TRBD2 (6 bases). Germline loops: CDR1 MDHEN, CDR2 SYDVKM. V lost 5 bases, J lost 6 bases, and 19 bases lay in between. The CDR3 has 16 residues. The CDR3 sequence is CASSTRDFGVAGELFF. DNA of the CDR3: TGTGCCAGCAGTACTCGGGACTTTGGTGTAGCCGGGGAGCTGTTTTTT.

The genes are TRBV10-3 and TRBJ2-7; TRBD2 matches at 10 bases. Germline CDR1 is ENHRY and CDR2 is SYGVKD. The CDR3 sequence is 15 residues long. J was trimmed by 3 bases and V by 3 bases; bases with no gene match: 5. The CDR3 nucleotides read TGTGCCATCAGTGACCCACTAGCGGGGAGCTACGAGCAGTACTTC. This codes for CAISDPLAGSYEQYF.